These 24 T cell receptor beta chains share one sample of origin, sequenced in a study of blood T cell repertoires in COVID-19. Generated by immunoSEQ multiplex PCR, the TCRdb table keeps only in-frame clones and is missing some. The sample carries about 150,000 clones, 86% recorded once. Sequencing input: PBMCs or T cells enriched from blood (not recorded which). The receptor source for this set is a man aged 50-60 years who had recovered from COVID-19.

The chain recombines TRBV5-6 with TRBJ2-2; 11 nucleotides line up with TRBD1. J lost 5 bases, V lost 3 bases, and 3 bases had no gene match. Germline V gene lookup returns CDR1 SGHDT and CDR2 YYEEEE. The CDR3 runs to 15 residues. CDR3 DNA sequence: TGTGCCAGCAGCTGGGACAGGGGGTTGACCGGGGAGCTGTTTTTT. It yields the protein CASSWDRGLTGELFF.

This clone was recorded once. The chain joins TRBV24-1 to TRBJ2-3; TRBD1 is a possible D gene (5 bases). The CDR3 contains 15 residues. Germline assignment: CDR1 KGHDR and CDR2 SFDVKD. Deletions cut 2 bases from V and 1 base from J, with 9 bases between. The CDR3 DNA follows: TGTGCCACCAGTGATTCCGGCAGGGGCACAGATACGCAGTATTTT. It specifies CATSDSGRGTDTQYF.

The chain links TRBV2 to TRBJ2-7; 8 bases are a match to TRBD2. Germline V gene sequence: CDR1 SNHLY, CDR2 FYNNEI. The CDR3 is 14 residues long. Trimming cost V 7 bases and J 4 bases; bases outside gene matches: 9. The CDR3 coding sequence is TGTGCCAGCACCCAATTCGGGGGGGGGTACGAGCAGTACGTC. Protein sequence: CASTQFGGGYEQYV.

The chain combines TRBV3-1 (or the pseudogene TRBV3-2) with TRBJ2-1, with 10 bases fitting TRBD2. This CDR3 has 16 residues. J was trimmed by 6 bases and V by 7 bases; bases with no gene match: 12. Germline CDR1 and CDR2: LGHDT and YNNKEL (reference sequence). The DNA of the CDR3 is TGTGCCAGCACCAAGAGGACTAGCGGAGCACTCAATGAGCAGTTCTTC. Translating gives CASTKRTSGALNEQFF.

The chain employs TRBV6-6 and TRBJ2-1; D unresolved. V lost 3 bases to trimming and J lost 0 bases, with 3 bases between them. The CDR3 runs to 13 residues. The germline V gene encodes CDR1 MNHNY and CDR2 SVGAGI (reference sequence). CDR3 DNA sequence: TGTGCCAGCAGTTATAGCTCCTACAATGAGCAGTTCTTC. It is translated as CASSYSSYNEQFF.

The chain is built from TRBV5-1 and TRBJ1-5, with 7 positions matching TRBD1. This CDR3 is built from 15 residues. V lost 0 bases, J lost 4 bases, and 4 bases stayed unmatched. Germline-derived CDR1 and CDR2 are SGHRS and YFSETQ. In DNA, the CDR3 is TGCGCCAGCAGCTTGGACGGGACAGCAAATCAGCCCCAGCATTTT. This gives the protein CASSLDGTANQPQHF.

V is TRBV7-2 and J is TRBJ2-5, with 9 bases identical to TRBD2. Unmatched junction bases numbered 8, after V lost 2 bases and J lost 7 bases. CDR3 length equals 15 residues. Germline V gene lookup returns CDR1 SGHTA and CDR2 FQGNSA. The DNA for the CDR3 is TGTGCCAGCAGCTTATTGGCGGGAGGGCCAGTGACCCAGTACTTC. Its translation is CASSLLAGGPVTQYF.

This clone appeared a single time. The V call is TRBV9, the J call TRBJ2-2, with D possibly being TRBD2 (5 bases). Deletions cut 4 bases from V and 4 bases from J, with 11 bases between. Per germline, CDR1 SGDLS and CDR2 YYNGEE. This CDR3 has 14 amino acids. CDR3 amino acids: CASSRLGSTGELFF. CDR3 nucleotide sequence: TGTGCCAGCAGCCGATTAGGGAGCACCGGGGAGCTGTTTTTT.

This clone was detected only a few times. The chain is built from TRBV29-1 and TRBJ2-7; 7 bases map to TRBD2. Trimming at V came to 7 bases and at J to 1 base, leaving 4 bases not matched to a gene. Per the germline V gene, CDR1 is SQVTM and CDR2 is ANQGSEA. CDR3 length: 12 residues. This CDR3 reads CSAWGGSYEQYF. For the CDR3, the DNA is TGCAGCGCTTGGGGGGGGTCCTACGAGCAGTACTTC.

The V and J genes are TRBV5-4 and TRBJ2-1; 11 nucleotides match TRBD2. Germline loops: CDR1 SGHNT, CDR2 YYREEE (reference sequence). The J segment lost 1 base and the V segment lost 2 bases, leaving 5 bases of the junction unmatched. The CDR3 is 17 residues long. CDR3 DNA: TGTGCCAGCAGCTTTAGCGGGAGGGCCGGTTCCTACAATGAGCAGTTCTTC. It is translated as CASSFSGRAGSYNEQFF.

This clone showed up just a few times. The CDR3: CASSYSQPTRGGYTF. As DNA, the CDR3 is TGTGCCAGCAGTTACTCTCAACCTACCCGGGGTGGCTACACCTTC. This chain joins TRBV6-2 or TRBV6-3 and TRBJ1-2; D gene unclear. The germline CDR1 and CDR2 sequences are MNHEY and SVGEGT. Trimming pared 0 bases from V and 7 bases from J, leaving 15 bases between. The CDR3 sequence is 15 residues long.

The chain links TRBV2 to TRBJ1-5; 8 bases match TRBD1. The V segment lost 7 bases and the J segment 4 bases; nucleotides outside the gene matches: 6. CDR1 is SNHLY, CDR2 FYNNEI, per germline. CDR3 length: 14 amino acids. In nucleotides, the CDR3 is TGTGCCAGCAACCCTGACAGGGGAAATCAGCCCCAGCATTTT. It translates to CASNPDRGNQPQHF.

CDR3 nucleotide sequence: TGTGCCAGCAGCGTAGCTAGCGGGGACCTCCAAGAGACCCAGTACTTC. It encodes CASSVASGDLQETQYF. The chain recombines TRBV9 with TRBJ2-5; 9 nucleotides line up with TRBD2. This CDR3 is 16 amino acids long. The trim removed 0 bases at V and 1 base at J, leaving 4 bases unmatched. Looked up from germline, CDR1 is SGDLS and CDR2 is YYNGEE.

The J gene is TRBJ2-3, the V gene TRBV5-6, with 9 bases aligning to TRBD1. The J segment lost 8 bases and the V segment lost 2 bases, leaving 9 bases of the junction unmatched. The CDR3 has 15 residues. Germline-derived CDR1 and CDR2 are SGHDT and YYEEEE. In DNA form, the CDR3 reads TGTGCCAGCAGCTTCGACAGGGGGTCACCCATTACGCAGTATTTT. This encodes CASSFDRGSPITQYF.

The V call is TRBV13, the J call TRBJ1-4, with 7 bases fitting TRBD1. This CDR3 spans 15 amino acids. Looked up from germline, CDR1 is PRHDT and CDR2 is FYEKMQ (reference sequence). V trimming: 6 bases; J trimming: 8 bases; junction bases outside the gene matches: 12. The chain's CDR3 is CASSRGGASVEKLFF. The CDR3 DNA reads as TGTGCCAGCAGTAGAGGGGGCGCGTCGGTGGAAAAACTGTTTTTT.

CDR3 sequence: CASRKQDGYTF. CDR3 nucleotides: TGTGCCAGCAGAAAACAGGATGGCTACACCTTC. The V call is TRBV28, the J call TRBJ1-2, with D possibly being TRBD1 (5 bases). Trimming removed 6 bases at V and 6 bases at J, with 8 bases between. There are 11 residues in the CDR3. The germline CDR1 and CDR2 sequences are MDHEN and SYDVKM.

Here the CDR3 DNA reads TGTGCCAGCAGCCCAAGCGGGGGGCGGGAGACCCAGTACTTC. It translates to CASSPSGGRETQYF. The V and J genes are TRBV5-4 and TRBJ2-5; 9 bases align to TRBD2. Germline CDR1 and CDR2: SGHNT and YYREEE (reference sequence). CDR3 length: 14 residues. V shed 4 bases, J shed 5 bases, and the junction held 6 bases outside the gene matches.

V is TRBV5-5 and J is TRBJ1-2, with D unclear. V dropped 1 base and J dropped 4 bases, with 5 bases sitting between them. Germline V CDR1 and CDR2: SGHKS, YYEKEE (reference sequence). This CDR3 comprises 12 residues. CDR3 bases: TGTGCCAGCAGCTTGACCAGCTATGGCTACACCTTC. Translated: CASSLTSYGYTF.

V gene TRBV2 combines with J gene TRBJ2-1; TRBD2 might be the D (6 bases). There are 13 residues in the CDR3. Germline V gene sequence: CDR1 SNHLY, CDR2 FYNNEI. V was clipped by 3 bases and J by 8 bases, with 11 bases between them. The CDR3 nucleotides read TGTGCCAGCAGTGATGAAGCGGGCGATGAGCAGTTCTTC. Translation: CASSDEAGDEQFF.

This clone was seen a single time. The J gene is TRBJ1-1, the V gene TRBV6-5; TRBD1 matches 8 bases. The length of the CDR3 is 14 residues. From germline, CDR1 is MNHEY and CDR2 SVGAGI. The V segment lost 6 bases and the J segment 6 bases; nucleotides outside the gene matches: 9. CDR3 protein: CASRFTGGVSEAFF. The DNA for the CDR3 is TGTGCCAGCAGATTTACAGGGGGAGTCTCTGAAGCTTTCTTT.

The V call is TRBV18, the J call TRBJ2-3; 8 bases align to TRBD1. Germline assignment: CDR1 KGHSH and CDR2 LQKENI. This CDR3 spans 15 amino acids. Trimming cost V 6 bases and J 1 base; bases outside gene matches: 6. The CDR3 spells CASSLGQARTDTQYF. The CDR3 DNA is TGTGCCAGCTCCCTGGGACAGGCTCGCACAGATACGCAGTATTTT.

The chain recombines TRBV19 with TRBJ2-7; 7 bases map to TRBD1. Germline CDR1 reads LNHDA; CDR2 reads SQIVND (reference sequence). The CDR3 has 18 residues. V was pared by 1 base and J by 6 bases, with 18 bases of the junction left unmatched. The CDR3 sequence is CASSIGPSGQAWRFEQYF. The CDR3 DNA follows: TGTGCCAGTAGTATAGGACCCTCCGGACAGGCCTGGAGGTTCGAGCAGTACTTC. Variable domain in full (rest from reference TRBV19 and TRBJ2-7): DGGITQSPKYLFRKEGQNVTLSCEQNLNHDAMYWYRQDPGQGLRLIYYSQIVNDFQKGDIAEGYSVSREKKESFPLTVTSAQKNPTAFYLCASSIGPSGQAWRFEQYFGPGTRLTVT.

The chain combines TRBV28 with TRBJ1-4; TRBD1 matches at 7 bases. The CDR3 runs to 14 residues. The V segment lost 6 bases and the J segment 4 bases; nucleotides outside the gene matches: 5. The germline gives CDR1 MDHEN, CDR2 SYDVKM. The CDR3 DNA is TGTGCCAGCAGCACCGGGACAGATAATGAAAAACTGTTTTTT. As protein: CASSTGTDNEKLFF.

J is TRBJ2-6 and V is TRBV6-5; no definite D call. Germline V gene lookup returns CDR1 MNHEY and CDR2 SVGAGI. Trimming took off 5 bases at V and 0 bases at J, with 8 bases between the two ends. The CDR3 runs 15 residues. The CDR3 DNA follows: TGTGCCAGCAGTCCCTACAGCTCTGGGGCCAACGTCCTGACTTTC. Encoded protein: CASSPYSSGANVLTF.